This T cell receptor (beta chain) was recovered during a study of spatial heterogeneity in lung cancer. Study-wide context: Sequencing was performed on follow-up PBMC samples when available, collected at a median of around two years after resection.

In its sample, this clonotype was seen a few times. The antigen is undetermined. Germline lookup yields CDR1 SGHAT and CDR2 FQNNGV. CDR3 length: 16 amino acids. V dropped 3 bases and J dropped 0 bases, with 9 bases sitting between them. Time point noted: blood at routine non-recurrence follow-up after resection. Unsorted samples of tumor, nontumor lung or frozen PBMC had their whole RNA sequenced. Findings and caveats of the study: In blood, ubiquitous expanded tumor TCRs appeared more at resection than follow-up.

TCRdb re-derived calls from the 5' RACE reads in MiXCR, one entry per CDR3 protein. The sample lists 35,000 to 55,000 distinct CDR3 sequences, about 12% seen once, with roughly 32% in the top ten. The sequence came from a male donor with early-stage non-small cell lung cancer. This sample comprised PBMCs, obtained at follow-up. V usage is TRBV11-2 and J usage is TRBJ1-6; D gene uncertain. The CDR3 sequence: CASSFPRVSYNSPLHF. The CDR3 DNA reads TGTGCCAGCAGCTTCCCGCGGGTCTCCTATAATTCACCCCTCCACTTT.